Shown below are 8 T cell receptor beta chains from a single sample sequenced in a study of response to subunit inactivated influenza vaccine. TCRdb processed the RT-PCR reads anew with MiXCR; each CDR3 protein has one entry. The table has about 520,000 distinct CDR3 sequences, roughly 7.6% seen once. This material consisted of PBMCs from blood, taken less than 25 months after vaccination. The receptors stem from a man aged 50-75 years who received an inactivated influenza vaccine.

This clonotype was seen repeatedly, ten times or more. The chain joins TRBV3-1 to TRBJ2-1; 7 bases align to TRBD1. The length of the CDR3 is 15 residues. CDR1 and CDR2 (germline): LGHDT, YNNKEL (reference sequence). Trimming cost V 6 bases and J 8 bases; bases outside gene matches: 13. DNA of the CDR3: TGTGCCAGCAGGCTACGAGAGACAGGGACGTATGAGCAGTTCTTC. Translating it yields CASRLRETGTYEQFF.

This chain joins TRBV7-8 and TRBJ1-1, with 12 nucleotides matching TRBD1. J was trimmed by 7 bases and V by 5 bases; bases with no gene match: 14. Germline loops: CDR1 SGHVS, CDR2 FQNEAQ. This CDR3 region has 17 residues. DNA of the CDR3: TGTGCCAGCAGCACATATGGGACAGGGGGCAGGGGTAATGAAGCTTTCTTT. This sequence encodes CASSTYGTGGRGNEAFF.

The chain recombines TRBV7-2 with TRBJ2-5; 7 nucleotides match TRBD1. The CDR3 is made up of 14 amino acids. The J segment lost 5 bases and the V segment lost 1 base, leaving 4 bases of the junction unmatched. Germline lookup yields CDR1 SGHTA and CDR2 FQGNSA. The CDR3 spells CASSLEGGAETQYF. CDR3 coding DNA: TGTGCCAGCAGCTTAGAAGGGGGCGCGGAGACCCAGTACTTC.

The gene calls are TRBV5-1 and TRBJ2-7; D is unresolved. The CDR3 covers 14 residues. V was clipped by 0 bases and J by 5 bases, with 12 bases between them. Germline-derived CDR1 and CDR2 are SGHRS and YFSETQ. CDR3 in amino acids: CASSLVRVNDEQYF. For the CDR3, the DNA is TGCGCCAGCAGCTTGGTTCGCGTTAATGACGAGCAGTACTTC.

This clonotype was seen repeatedly, ten times or more. The chain uses TRBV5-1 and TRBJ1-2; D not certain. The length of the CDR3 is 14 residues. The V gene's germline CDR1 is SGHRS and CDR2 YFSETQ. Trimming shortened V by 0 bases and J by 0 bases, and 6 bases separated the two germline ends. DNA for the CDR3: TGCGCCAGCAGCTTGGGGGCTACTAACTATGGCTACACCTTC. This sequence encodes CASSLGATNYGYTF. The full variable domain, its missing parts supplied by reference TRBV5-1 and TRBJ1-2, is KAGVTQTPRYLIKTRGQQVTLSCSPISGHRSVSWYQQTPGQGLQFLFEYFSETQRNKGNFPGRFSGRQFSNSRSEMNVSTLELGDSALYLCASSLGATNYGYTFGSGTRLTVV.

This clonotype was found many times. The V call is TRBV3-1, the J call TRBJ1-2, with TRBD1 identical over 7 bases. Per the germline V gene, CDR1 is LGHDT and CDR2 is YNNKEL (reference sequence). The CDR3 runs 12 residues. V was pared by 4 bases and J by 13 bases, with 9 bases of the junction left unmatched. The CDR3 protein is CASSLRDRYSTF. CDR3 in DNA: TGTGCCAGCAGCCTAAGGGACAGATATTCCACCTTC.

The CDR3 region is CASSYSGLTGELFF. The CDR3 DNA reads as TGTGCCAGCAGTTACTCCGGACTAACCGGGGAGCTGTTTTTT. V and J are TRBV6-2 or TRBV6-3 and TRBJ2-2, with D perhaps matching TRBD2 (6 bases). CDR3 size: 14 residues. V was trimmed by 0 bases and J by 5 bases, leaving 7 bases between them. From germline, CDR1 is MNHEY and CDR2 SVGEGT.

The chain recombines TRBV10-3 with TRBJ2-5; D is perhaps TRBD2 (6 bases). Trimming cost V 7 bases and J 1 base, with 10 bases left between them. Germline CDR1 reads ENHRY; CDR2 reads SYGVKD. The CDR3 loop spans 13 amino acids. In DNA, the CDR3 is TGTGCCATCAAAACTAGCCTCCAAGAGACCCAGTACTTC. Amino acid sequence: CAIKTSLQETQYF.